The following is a T cell receptor (beta chain) sequence with its context. V was trimmed by 7 bases and J by 7 bases, leaving 13 bases between them. The CDR3 spans 13 residues. The V gene's germline CDR1 is KGHDR and CDR2 SFDVKD. Authors' data handling: Nucleated cell number was recorded as an estimate derived from reference gene primer amplification. Profiling relied on immunoSEQ multiplex PCR, and the TCRdb table lists in-frame clones only, not all of them. For V, J and clone size, that table is used; D and trimming come from the DNA. The sample shows about 59,000 clones, around 79% of them seen only once. The data derive from a study of blood T cell repertoires in COVID-19. Study-level information: COVID-19 samples collected from the United States, Italy and Spain covered acute and convalescent phases. PBMCs, B-cell-depleted T cells, or T cells were the source of the cDNA or gDNA that made up the material.

The source of this sequence is a human donor in a cohort sampled during active COVID-19. V is TRBV24-1 and J is TRBJ2-1, with D possibly TRBD2 on 5 matching bases. The sequenced sample consisted of peripheral blood. CDR3: CATSLPGSNEQFF. The CDR3 DNA is TGTGCCACCAGCCTACCGGGATCGAATGAGCAGTTCTTC.